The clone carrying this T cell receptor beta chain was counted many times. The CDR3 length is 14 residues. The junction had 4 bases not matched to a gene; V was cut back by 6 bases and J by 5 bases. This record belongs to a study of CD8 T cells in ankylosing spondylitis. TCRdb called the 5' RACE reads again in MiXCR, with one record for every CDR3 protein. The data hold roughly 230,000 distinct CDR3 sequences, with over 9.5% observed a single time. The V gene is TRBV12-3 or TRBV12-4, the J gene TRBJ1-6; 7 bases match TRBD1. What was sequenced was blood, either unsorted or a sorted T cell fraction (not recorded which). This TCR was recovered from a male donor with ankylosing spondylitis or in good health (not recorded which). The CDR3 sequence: CASSPDRHNSPLHF. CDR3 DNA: TGTGCCAGCAGCCCGGACAGGCATAATTCACCCCTCCACTTT.